This T cell receptor (beta chain) comes out of a study of blood T cell repertoires in COVID-19. In the original processing: Using reference gene primer amplification, nucleated cell counts were estimated. Assay: immunoSEQ multiplex PCR; the TCRdb copy retains only in-frame clones and omits some. V and J calls and clone size follow that table, whereas D and trimming were derived from the DNA. This repertoire shows over 250,000 clones, 75% to 95% found once; its top ten account for approximately 2.6%. From germline, CDR1 is MNHEY and CDR2 SVGAGI. Trimming cost V 5 bases and J 0 bases, with 5 bases left between them. The CDR3 consists of 13 residues.

J is TRBJ1-5 and V is TRBV6-5; possible D gene TRBD1, 5 bases. This TCR derives from a person aged 18 to 35 with COVID-19, enrolled during active disease. The specimen was peripheral blood. CDR3: CASSRGSNQPQHF. CDR3 coding DNA: TGTGCCAGCAGTAGGGGTAGCAATCAGCCCCAGCATTTT.